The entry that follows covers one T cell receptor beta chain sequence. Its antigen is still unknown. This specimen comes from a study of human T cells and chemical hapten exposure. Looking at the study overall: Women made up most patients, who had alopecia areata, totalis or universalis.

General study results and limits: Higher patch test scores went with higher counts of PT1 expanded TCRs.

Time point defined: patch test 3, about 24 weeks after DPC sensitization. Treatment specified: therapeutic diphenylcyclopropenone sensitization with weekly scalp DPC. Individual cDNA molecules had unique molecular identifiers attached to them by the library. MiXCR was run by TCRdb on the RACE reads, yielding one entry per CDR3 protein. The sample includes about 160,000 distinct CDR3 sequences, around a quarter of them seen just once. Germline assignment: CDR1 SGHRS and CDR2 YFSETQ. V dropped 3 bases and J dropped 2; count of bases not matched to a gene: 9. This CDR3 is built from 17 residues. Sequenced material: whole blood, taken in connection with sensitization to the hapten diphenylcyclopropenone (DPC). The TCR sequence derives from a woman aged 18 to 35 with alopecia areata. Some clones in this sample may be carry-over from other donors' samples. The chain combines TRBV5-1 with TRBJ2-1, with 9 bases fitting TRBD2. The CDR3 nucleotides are TGCGCCAGCAGCTCGGAAATCCTAGCGGGGACCTACAATGAGCAGTTCTTC. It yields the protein CASSSEILAGTYNEQFF. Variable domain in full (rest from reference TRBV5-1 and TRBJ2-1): KAGVTQTPRYLIKTRGQQVTLSCSPISGHRSVSWYQQTPGQGLQFLFEYFSETQRNKGNFPGRFSGRQFSNSRSEMNVSTLELGDSALYLCASSSEILAGTYNEQFFGPGTRLTVL.